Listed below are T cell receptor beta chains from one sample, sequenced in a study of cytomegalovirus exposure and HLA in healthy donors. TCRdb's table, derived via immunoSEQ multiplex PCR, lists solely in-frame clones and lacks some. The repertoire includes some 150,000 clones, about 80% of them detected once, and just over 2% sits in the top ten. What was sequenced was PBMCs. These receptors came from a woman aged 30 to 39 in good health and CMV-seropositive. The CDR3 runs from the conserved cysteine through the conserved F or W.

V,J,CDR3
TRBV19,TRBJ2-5,CASAPGGETQYF
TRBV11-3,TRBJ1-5,CASSLVRKRGQRTQHF
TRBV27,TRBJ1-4,CASSLYPGGNEKLFF
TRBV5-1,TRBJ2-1,CASSLGDYKNYNEQFF
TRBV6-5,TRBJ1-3,CASIRPGGHTIYF
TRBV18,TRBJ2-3,CASSPSRELVDTQYF
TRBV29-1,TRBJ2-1,CSVPGQTYNEQFF
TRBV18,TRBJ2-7,CASSLPTGTSSYEQYF
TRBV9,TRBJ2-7,CASSSEGSSYEQYF
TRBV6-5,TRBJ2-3,CASRSSGRILDTQYF
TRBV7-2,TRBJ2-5,CASSLATGGETQYF
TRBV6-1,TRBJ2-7,CASSESGGPYEQYF
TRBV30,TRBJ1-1,CAWSWTGGNEAFF
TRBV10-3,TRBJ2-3,CAIRVTSGGSDTQYF
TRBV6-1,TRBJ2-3,CASSAPGTGTDTQYF
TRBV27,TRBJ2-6,CASRRGQGANGANVLTF
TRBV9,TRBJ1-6,CASSVGLSEDYNSPLHF
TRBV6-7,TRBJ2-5,CASRSEGGEETQYF
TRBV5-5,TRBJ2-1,CASSLIDEQFF
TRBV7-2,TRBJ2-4,CASSLDSLALLAKNIQYF
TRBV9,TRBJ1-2,CASSPDRGGYGYTF
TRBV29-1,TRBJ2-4,CSVEGDRGNIQYF